These T cell receptor beta chains were read from a single sample in a study of post-analysis software for immune sequencing data. TCRdb analysed the PCR reads with MiXCR anew, one entry per CDR3 protein. The repertoire has fewer than 850,000 distinct CDR3 sequences, around 27% of them found once; the top ten carry around 0.56%. The sequenced sample was blood. The receptors shown here come from a girl under 18 with multiple sclerosis. Each CDR3 is given with its conserved first and last residue. D genes are given only for firm matches. Size tells how often a clone was seen (once, few, many) or the class of an expanded clone, and some rows leave it out.

j_gene	v_gene	abundance	d_gene	CDR3nt	CDR3aa
TRBJ2-7	TRBV29-1	-	TRBD2	TGCAGCGTTGAAGGTGCGCGGGAGGGAGACTGCGAGCAGTACTTC	CSVEGAREGDCEQYF
TRBJ2-5	TRBV19	few	TRBD1	TGTGCCAGCCGGCGAAGCAGGGGACAGCAAGAGACCCAGTACTTC	CASRRSRGQQETQYF
TRBJ2-5	TRBV7-9	-	-	TGTGCCAGCGGCCAGGGGCCTGCGGACGAGCAGCACTTC	CASGQGPADEQHF
TRBJ2-6	TRBV7-2	-	-	TGCGCCAGCAGCCAGCGTTATCGGACCCTCTCTGGGGCCAACGTCCTGACTTTC	CASSQRYRTLSGANVLTF
TRBJ2-1	TRBV15	-	-	TGTGCCACCAGCAGAGGACCCTACAATGAGCAGTTCTTC	CATSRGPYNEQFF
TRBJ2-1	TRBV6-1	-	TRBD2	TGTGCCAGCAGTGAGATTCTAGCGGGGGGAAATGAGCAGTTCTTC	CASSEILAGGNEQFF
TRBJ1-6	TRBV20-1	few	-	TGCAGTGCGCCTTTAAGCCAAGGCCTCTTAAGTTCACCCCTCCACTTT	CSAPLSQGLLSSPLHF
TRBJ2-5	TRBV9	-	TRBD2	TGTGCCAGCAGCGTAGATCCGGGAGGGGATGAGACCCAGTACTTC	CASSVDPGGDETQYF
TRBJ1-6	TRBV7-2	-	-	TGTGCCAGCAGCTCCAATAACCGACCCCTCCACTTT	CASSSNNRPLHF
TRBJ2-7	TRBV28	-	-	TGTGCCAGCACTCCCACTCGGGCCGGGTACGAGCAGTACTTC	CASTPTRAGYEQYF
TRBJ1-2	TRBV2	-	-	TGTGCCAGCAGTGCGTGGGGCAGCTCAAACTATGGCTACACCTTC	CASSAWGSSNYGYTF
TRBJ2-3	TRBV20-1	-	-	TGCAGTGCTAGAGCGGCGTACTCAGATACGCAGTATTTT	CSARAAYSDTQYF
TRBJ2-5	TRBV29-1	once	-	TGCGGCGCAGGGGGCGGGGGGAAAGAGACCCAGTACTTC	CGAGGGGKETQYF
TRBJ1-1	TRBV11-2	-	-	TGTGCCAGCAGCTTAGATCGAGGCAGGGCGAATGCTTTCTTT	CASSLDRGRANAFF
TRBJ2-5	TRBV5-1	-	-	TGCGCCAGCAGCTTTGTTGGAGTACAAGAGACCCAGTACTTC	CASSFVGVQETQYF
TRBJ1-2	TRBV5-1	-	-	TGCGCCAGCAGCTTCCGAGTCAGGGTAGACTATGGCTACACCTTC	CASSFRVRVDYGYTF
TRBJ2-3	TRBV6-1	few	TRBD2	TGTGCCAGCAGTGAACGACTAGCGGGGGTAGTTACGCAGTATTTT	CASSERLAGVVTQYF
TRBJ2-1	TRBV12-3/TRBV12-4	-	TRBD1	TGTGCCAGCGGTCGGGGACAGGGAACCTACAATGAGCAGTTCTTC	CASGRGQGTYNEQFF
TRBJ1-1	TRBV4-3	-	-	TGCGCCAGCAGCCAGATTCGGAACACTGAAGCTTTCTTT	CASSQIRNTEAFF
TRBJ2-5	TRBV29-1	-	-	TGCGGCTCCGGGTGGGAGACCCAGTACTTC	CGSGWETQYF
TRBJ2-5	TRBV6-5	few	TRBD2	TGTGCCAGCAGTCGTTACGGACTAGCTCGGCAGTACTTC	CASSRYGLARQYF
TRBJ2-3	TRBV7-2	-	TRBD2	TGTGCCAGCAGCCCACGGTCTGGACTAGCGGGAGATACGCAGTATTTT	CASSPRSGLAGDTQYF
TRBJ1-1	TRBV12-3/TRBV12-4	-	-	TGTGCCAGCCAACCAGGCCTACCGTGGGGCACTGAAGCTTTCTTT	CASQPGLPWGTEAFF
TRBJ2-1	TRBV7-2	-	TRBD2	TGTGCCAGCAGCTCGACTAGCGGGAGTATCAGTGAGCAGTTCTTC	CASSSTSGSISEQFF
TRBJ2-1	TRBV3-1	few	TRBD2	TGTGCCAGCAGCCGCAACCGGGACTACTACAATGAGCAGTTCTTC	CASSRNRDYYNEQFF
TRBJ1-1	TRBV6-5	-	TRBD1	TGTGCCAGCAACAGGGGCGGGGGCACTGAAGCTTTCTTT	CASNRGGGTEAFF
TRBJ2-1	TRBV20-1	-	TRBD1	TGCAGTGCTAGAGGGGGACAGGGTTCCTACGATGAGCAGTTCTTC	CSARGGQGSYDEQFF
TRBJ1-2	TRBV5-5	few	-	TGTGCCAGCAGGCAGGACGGGAGCCAGGGCGGCTACACCTTC	CASRQDGSQGGYTF
TRBJ2-5	TRBV2	-	-	TGTGCCATCACGGACTTGGGAACCCCGGGGGTACAAGAGACCCAGTACTTC	CAITDLGTPGVQETQYF
TRBJ1-6	TRBV27	few	-	TGTGCCAGCGGACTTACTCAGAGGCTCCACTTT	CASGLTQRLHF
TRBJ2-7	TRBV10-3	few	-	TGTGCCATCAGTGCGGGGCAGGTGGGCTACGAGCAGTACTTC	CAISAGQVGYEQYF
TRBJ2-3	TRBV20-1	few	TRBD2	TGCAGTGCTTCCGGGACTAGCGGGAGTGGTACAGATACGCAGTATTTT	CSASGTSGSGTDTQYF
TRBJ2-3	TRBV5-1	many	-	TGCGCCAGCAGCTGGGCAGGTACAGATACGCAGTATTTT	CASSWAGTDTQYF
TRBJ2-4	TRBV7-2	-	-	TGTGCCAGCAGCTTCCAGGGAGGTGGACCCAAAAACATTCAGTACTTC	CASSFQGGGPKNIQYF
TRBJ2-1	TRBV20-1	many	TRBD2	TGCAGTGCTAGAGCAGCGGGGGGAGCGGGAGGTATAAATGAGCAGTTCTTC	CSARAAGGAGGINEQFF
TRBJ1-2	TRBV9	few	TRBD1	TGTGCCAGCAGCGCGAATTTTCTGACAGGGGATGGCTACACCTTC	CASSANFLTGDGYTF
TRBJ2-3	TRBV7-2	few	-	TGTGCCAGCAGCCCCTACTCGCGCACAGATACGCAGTATTTT	CASSPYSRTDTQYF
TRBJ1-5	TRBV5-1	many	-	TGCGCCAGCAGCTGGGACGGTAGCAATCAGCCCCAGCATTTT	CASSWDGSNQPQHF
TRBJ2-6	TRBV7-2	-	TRBD2	TGTGCCAGCAGCACCCCTAGCGGGAGGGCTCCTGGGGCCAACGTCCTGACTTTC	CASSTPSGRAPGANVLTF
TRBJ1-5	TRBV24-1	few	TRBD1	TGTGCCACCGGGGCGACAGGGGCTAATCAGCCCCAGCATTTT	CATGATGANQPQHF
TRBJ2-1	TRBV5-1	-	TRBD2	TGCGCCAGCAGCCGGTGGGGGAGCGGGGCCACCAATGAGCAGTTCTTC	CASSRWGSGATNEQFF
TRBJ1-4	TRBV12-3/TRBV12-4	few	TRBD1	TGTGCCAGCAGTTTGAACAGGGGGGATGAAAAACTGTTTTTT	CASSLNRGDEKLFF
TRBJ1-2	TRBV29-1	few	-	TGCAGCGTTTTCCCCCCCGGTTCGGGGGGCGCGAACTATGGCTACACCTTC	CSVFPPGSGGANYGYTF
TRBJ2-6	TRBV4-3	many	-	TGCGCCAGCAGCCAAGAACGAGGAGCGGGGGCCAACGTCCTGACTTTC	CASSQERGAGANVLTF
TRBJ1-5	TRBV5-4	-	-	TGTGCCAGCAGCTCGGGACCGCCCAATCAGCCCCAGCATTTT	CASSSGPPNQPQHF
TRBJ2-7	TRBV5-1	few	-	TGCGCCAGCAGCCCCCTTAGCGGAACCCACTACGAGCAGTACTTC	CASSPLSGTHYEQYF
TRBJ2-1	TRBV10-3	many	-	TGTGCCATCAGCCGGGACAACTACAATGAGCAGTTCTTC	CAISRDNYNEQFF
TRBJ1-6	TRBV7-9	once	TRBD1	TGTGCCAGCAGTCAGGACAGGGATTCCTATAATTCACCCCTCCACTTT	CASSQDRDSYNSPLHF